The 25 T cell receptor beta chains given below trace back to one sample, sequenced in a study of T-cell reconstitution after alpha-beta-depleted transplantation in children. TCRbeta library construction was performed incorporating unique molecular identifiers. One entry per CDR3 protein, called by TCRdb with MiXCR from the PCR reads. The data hold around 480,000 distinct CDR3 sequences, with around a third observed a single time. The starting material was PBMCs from the stem cell graft donor, obtained from the stem cell graft. Source of these receptors: a human donor who donated a stem cell graft to a child with aplastic anemia.

J is TRBJ2-1 and V is TRBV6-2 or TRBV6-3; D unclear. V was trimmed by 1 base and J by 0 bases, leaving 10 bases between them. Germline V gene data show CDR1 as MNHEY and CDR2 as SVGEGT. The CDR3 loop spans 16 amino acids. CDR3 in DNA: TGTGCCAGCAGTTACTGGCCGATGAGCTCCTACAATGAGCAGTTCTTC. Residues: CASSYWPMSSYNEQFF.

This chain connects TRBV11-2 to TRBJ1-4; maybe TRBD1 (6 bases). Between the trimmed V and J ends, which lost 5 bases and 2 bases, there was a span of 12 bases. The CDR3 covers 15 residues. The germline V gene has CDR1 SGHAT and CDR2 FQNNGV. The CDR3 DNA reads as TGTGCCAGCAGCACCCCACAGGGCACTAATGAAAAACTGTTTTTT. This gives the protein CASSTPQGTNEKLFF.

To note about this clonotype: The junction departs from the called germline gene at one end, perhaps through a read error. The rearrangement uses TRBV10-3 and TRBJ2-1; 10 positions match TRBD2. Germline assignment: CDR1 ENHRY and CDR2 SYGVKD. This CDR3 has 17 residues. In nucleotides, the CDR3 is TGTGCCATCAGTGAGTCCGGGGTAGCGGGGGGCTACAATGATCAGTTCTTC. Translating it yields CAISESGVAGGYNDQFF.

This clonotype appeared a few times. The J gene is TRBJ2-2, the V gene TRBV30, with 11 bases lining up with TRBD2. V dropped 4 bases and J dropped 6; count of bases not matched to a gene: 13. The length of the CDR3 is 17 residues. CDR1 is GTSNPN, CDR2 SVGIG, per germline (reference sequence). The CDR3 region is CAWKPWRTSGSPGELFF. CDR3 bases: TGTGCCTGGAAACCGTGGCGCACTAGCGGGAGCCCCGGGGAGCTGTTTTTT.

This clonotype was detected only a few times. This rearrangement joins TRBV7-2 to TRBJ1-1; D gene unclear. Germline V gives CDR1 SGHTA, CDR2 FQGNSA. The CDR3 loop spans 15 amino acids. Trimming stripped 0 bases from V and 0 bases from J, with 8 bases between. The CDR3, as DNA: TGTGCCAGCAGCTTAGCAACGGGTATGAACACTGAAGCTTTCTTT. It codes for CASSLATGMNTEAFF. The full variable domain, in which reference TRBV7-2 and TRBJ1-1 provide the parts outside the CDR3, is GAGVSQSPSNKVTEKGKDVELRCDPISGHTALYWYRQSLGQGLEFLIYFQGNSAPDKSGLPSDRFSAERTGGSVSTLTIQRTQQEDSAVYLCASSLATGMNTEAFFGQGTRLTVV.

This chain links TRBV12-3 or TRBV12-4 with TRBJ1-1; D gene ambiguous. Deletions cut 1 base from V and 6 bases from J, with 9 bases between. The CDR3 is made up of 13 amino acids. The CDR3: CASSLGKTAEAFF. CDR3 DNA: TGTGCCAGCAGTTTAGGGAAGACCGCTGAAGCTTTCTTT.

V is TRBV4-3 and J is TRBJ1-1; 7 bases map to TRBD1. The germline V gene has CDR1 LGHNA and CDR2 YSLEER. The trim removed 0 bases at V and 7 bases at J, leaving 11 bases unmatched. The CDR3 runs to 16 residues. The CDR3: CASSQDGQRGRGEAFF. In DNA form, the CDR3 reads TGCGCCAGCAGCCAAGATGGTCAGAGGGGGCGAGGTGAAGCTTTCTTT.

V and J are TRBV30 and TRBJ2-5; 11 nucleotides match TRBD2. Per germline, CDR1 GTSNPN and CDR2 SVGIG (reference sequence). The J segment lost 1 base and the V segment lost 1 base, leaving 8 bases of the junction unmatched. This CDR3 is 17 amino acids long. The CDR3 loop is CAWSALLAGVLQETQYF. CDR3 coding DNA: TGTGCCTGGAGTGCTTTACTAGCGGGGGTCCTCCAAGAGACCCAGTACTTC.

Many counts were recorded for this clonotype. The J gene is TRBJ2-1, the V gene TRBV6-5; D perhaps matches TRBD1 (5 bases). With 6 bases removed from V and 8 bases from J, the gap between germline ends came to 11 bases. CDR1 MNHEY and CDR2 SVGAGI come from the germline V gene. The CDR3 has 12 residues. CDR3 DNA: TGTGCCAGCAGCTATAGGGGCGATGAGCAGTTCTTC. Its translation: CASSYRGDEQFF.

The chain is built from TRBV6-2 or TRBV6-3 and TRBJ1-5; no definite D call. The V end lost 5 bases, the J end lost 10 bases, and 18 bases lay between the germline ends. The CDR3 runs 14 residues. Germline loops: CDR1 MNHEY, CDR2 SVGEGT. Here the CDR3 DNA reads TGTGCCAGCAGTCACAACGGGGTCGGGATCCCCCAGCATTTT. It codes for CASSHNGVGIPQHF.

The chain uses TRBV20-1 and TRBJ2-3; tentatively, D is TRBD1 or TRBD2 (5 bases each). The V gene's germline CDR1 is DFQATT and CDR2 SNEGSKA (reference sequence). V was pared by 6 bases and J by 8 bases, with 18 bases between. The CDR3 runs to 13 residues. CDR3 nucleotides: TGCAGTGCGATACTAGGGGCCAGTGGTACGCAGTATTTT. Protein sequence: CSAILGASGTQYF.

Ten or more counts support this clonotype. The chain couples TRBV6-2 or TRBV6-3 to TRBJ2-2, with D tentatively TRBD2 (5 bases). Germline CDR1 MNHEY, CDR2 SVGEGT. Trimming shortened V by 6 bases and J by 6 bases, and 14 bases separated the two germline ends. This CDR3 has 14 residues. CDR3 in DNA: TGTGCCAGCAGCCCCTCAGAGGAGGCCGGGGAGCTGTTTTTT. Protein sequence: CASSPSEEAGELFF.

The table lists this clonotype with a few counts. The DNA for the CDR3 is TGCAGCGTTGGCGGTAGCGGGAGGCCCGCGGGTACGCAGTATTTT. Its protein is CSVGGSGRPAGTQYF. This chain links TRBV29-1 with TRBJ2-3; TRBD2 matches 10 bases. Germline V gives CDR1 SQVTM, CDR2 ANQGSEA. This CDR3 comprises 15 residues. Losses at the gene ends were 4 bases for V and 8 bases for J; bases not matched to a gene: 12.

This clonotype showed up just once. This chain joins TRBV5-6 and TRBJ1-1; TRBD1 agrees at 8 bases. CDR3 size: 16 residues. The V gene's germline CDR1 is SGHDT and CDR2 YYEEEE. V was clipped by 0 bases and J by 4 bases; unmatched bases: 8. The CDR3 DNA follows: TGTGCCAGCAGCTTGGGGAAAAGGACAGGGCCCACTGAAGCTTTCTTT. It encodes CASSLGKRTGPTEAFF. Supplemented by reference TRBV5-6 and TRBJ1-1, the full variable domain reads DAGVTQSPTHLIKTRGQQVTLRCSPKSGHDTVSWYQQALGQGPQFIFQYYEEEERQRGNFPDRFSGHQFPNYSSELNVNALLLGDSALYLCASSLGKRTGPTEAFFGQGTRLTVV.

Here the CDR3 DNA reads TGTGCCAGCAGACTCCTACTCCGGGACATGAACACCGGGGAGCTGTTTTTT. It yields the protein CASRLLLRDMNTGELFF. This chain uses TRBV6-2 or TRBV6-3 with TRBJ2-2, with D tentatively TRBD1 (6 bases). CDR3 length equals 17 residues. Germline CDR1 and CDR2: MNHEY and SVGEGT. The germline V and J ends were trimmed by 6 bases and 1 base, with 18 bases remaining between them.

The chain combines TRBV6-4 with TRBJ2-7; the D gene is possibly TRBD2 (6 bases). V was trimmed by 8 bases and J by 7 bases, leaving 15 bases between them. The CDR3 runs 12 residues. CDR1 is MRHNA, CDR2 SNTAGT, per germline. DNA of the CDR3: TGTGCCAGCCTAGCGCCCTACGAGGAGCAGTACGTC. This translates into CASLAPYEEQYV.

This clonotype occurred a few times. The chain has TRBV20-1 and TRBJ1-5; D is ambiguous. Per germline, CDR1 DFQATT and CDR2 SNEGSKA (reference sequence). The CDR3 covers 14 residues. The V end lost 0 bases, the J end lost 3 bases, and 9 bases lay between the germline ends. CDR3 residues: CSAREGRPNQPQHF. The CDR3 region has the DNA TGCAGTGCTAGAGAGGGTAGGCCCAATCAGCCCCAGCATTTT.

In its sample, this clonotype was seen many times. This chain connects TRBV9 to TRBJ2-1; no clear D. V was pared by 0 bases and J by 2 bases, with 3 bases between. Germline-derived CDR1 and CDR2 are SGDLS and YYNGEE. This CDR3 has 13 amino acids. The CDR3 loop is CASSVGPYNEQFF. CDR3 DNA: TGTGCCAGCAGCGTAGGTCCCTACAATGAGCAGTTCTTC.

The rearrangement uses TRBV20-1 and TRBJ2-7; D is perhaps TRBD2 (6 bases). Germline lookup yields CDR1 DFQATT and CDR2 SNEGSKA (reference sequence). This CDR3 contains 14 residues. V was pared by 1 base and J by 6 bases, with 16 bases between. The CDR3 bases are TGCAGTGCTAGAGGGGCTTGCGGGAAGGTCGAGCAGTACGTC. Translated: CSARGACGKVEQYV.

This chain connects TRBV20-1 to TRBJ1-2; perhaps TRBD1 as D (5 bases). Germline values: CDR1 DFQATT, CDR2 SNEGSKA (reference sequence). V was pared by 0 bases and J by 4 bases, with 18 bases between. The CDR3 sequence is 16 residues long. CDR3 sequence (DNA): TGCAGTGCTAGAGATGGTGGAGACAGAAGCTCCTATGGCTACACCTTC. Residues: CSARDGGDRSSYGYTF.

V usage is TRBV6-1 and J usage is TRBJ2-5; weak D call: TRBD2 (5 bases). The length of the CDR3 is 15 residues. V shed 6 bases and J shed 7 bases, with 21 bases lying between them. Germline V gene sequence: CDR1 MNHNS, CDR2 SASEGT. Here the CDR3 DNA reads TGTGCCAGCAGCGAACGGACTGCTCCTTATGGGACCCAGTACTTC. It translates to CASSERTAPYGTQYF.

The V call is TRBV10-3, the J call TRBJ1-1; 8 nucleotides line up with TRBD1. The CDR3 spans 13 residues. The J segment lost 13 bases and the V segment lost 0 bases, leaving 7 bases of the junction unmatched. Germline lookup yields CDR1 ENHRY and CDR2 SYGVKD. CDR3 sequence reads: CAISESRQTGDFF. DNA of the CDR3: TGTGCCATCAGTGAGTCTCGGCAGACAGGGGATTTCTTT.

This clonotype occurred a few times. The chain employs TRBV20-1 and TRBJ2-5; D call uncertain. Germline V gene lookup returns CDR1 DFQATT and CDR2 SNEGSKA (reference sequence). Trimming removed 0 bases at V and 12 bases at J, with 11 bases between. This CDR3 is built from 11 residues. The CDR3 loop is CSARDFDREYF. The CDR3 DNA sequence: TGCAGTGCTAGAGACTTCGACCGTGAGTACTTC.

V gene TRBV7-6 combines with J gene TRBJ2-5; TRBD1 is a possible D gene (6 bases). The germline V and J ends were trimmed by 2 bases and 5 bases, with 15 bases remaining between them. The germline V gene encodes CDR1 SGHVS and CDR2 FNYEAQ. The CDR3 sequence is 15 residues long. This CDR3 reads CASSLSQGSGETQYF. The CDR3 coding sequence is TGTGCCAGCAGCTTATCCCAGGGGTCGGGTGAGACCCAGTACTTC.

This chain connects TRBV3-1 to TRBJ1-2; D unclear. The CDR3 spans 13 residues. V was trimmed by 6 bases and J by 8 bases, leaving 16 bases between them. Germline V lookup: CDR1 LGHDT, CDR2 YNNKEL (reference sequence). For the CDR3, the DNA is TGTGCCAGCAGGACCGGCAGGTCTAACGGCTACACCTTC. It encodes CASRTGRSNGYTF.